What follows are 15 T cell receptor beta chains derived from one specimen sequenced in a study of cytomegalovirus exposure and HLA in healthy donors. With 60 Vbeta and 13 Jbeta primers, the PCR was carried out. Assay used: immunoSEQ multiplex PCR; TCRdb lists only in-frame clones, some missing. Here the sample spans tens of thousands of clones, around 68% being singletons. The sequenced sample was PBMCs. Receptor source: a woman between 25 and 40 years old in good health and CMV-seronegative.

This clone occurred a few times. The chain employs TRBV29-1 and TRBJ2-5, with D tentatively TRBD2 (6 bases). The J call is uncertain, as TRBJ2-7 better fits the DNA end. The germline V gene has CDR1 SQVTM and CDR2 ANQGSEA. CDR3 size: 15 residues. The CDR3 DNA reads TGCAGCGCAGATGGGACGGGAGTCGAGGGCTACGAGCAGTACTTC. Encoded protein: CSADGTGVEGYEQYF.

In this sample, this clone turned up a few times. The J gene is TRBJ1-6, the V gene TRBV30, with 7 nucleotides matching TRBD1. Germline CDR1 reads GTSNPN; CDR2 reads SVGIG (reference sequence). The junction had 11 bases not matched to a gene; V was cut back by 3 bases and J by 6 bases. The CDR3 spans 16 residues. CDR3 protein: CAWRGGRGRINSPLHF. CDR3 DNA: TGTGCCTGGAGAGGGGGCAGGGGAAGGATTAATTCACCCCTCCACTTT.

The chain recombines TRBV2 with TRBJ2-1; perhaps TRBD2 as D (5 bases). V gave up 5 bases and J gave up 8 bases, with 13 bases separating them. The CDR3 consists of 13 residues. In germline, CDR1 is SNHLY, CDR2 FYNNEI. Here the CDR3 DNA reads TGTGCCAGCAGTAAAACTAGTTTCGATGAGCAGTTCTTC. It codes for CASSKTSFDEQFF.

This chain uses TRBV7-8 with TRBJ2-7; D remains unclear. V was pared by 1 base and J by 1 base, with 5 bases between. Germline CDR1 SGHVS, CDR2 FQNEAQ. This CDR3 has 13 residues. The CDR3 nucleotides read TGTGCCAGCAGCTTAGGTCCATCCTACGAGCAGTACTTC. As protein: CASSLGPSYEQYF. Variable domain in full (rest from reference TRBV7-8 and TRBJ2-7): GAGVSQSPRYKVAKRGQDVALRCDPISGHVSLFWYQQALGQGPEFLTYFQNEAQLDKSGLPSDRFFAERPEGSVSTLKIQRTQQEDSAVYLCASSLGPSYEQYFGPGTRLTVT.

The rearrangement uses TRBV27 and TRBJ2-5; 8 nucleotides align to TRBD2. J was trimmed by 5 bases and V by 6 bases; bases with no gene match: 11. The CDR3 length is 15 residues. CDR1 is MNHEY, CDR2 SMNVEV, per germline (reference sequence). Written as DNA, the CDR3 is TGTGCCAGCAGCCCCATGAGCGGGGGTAGGGAGACCCAGTACTTC. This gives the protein CASSPMSGGRETQYF.

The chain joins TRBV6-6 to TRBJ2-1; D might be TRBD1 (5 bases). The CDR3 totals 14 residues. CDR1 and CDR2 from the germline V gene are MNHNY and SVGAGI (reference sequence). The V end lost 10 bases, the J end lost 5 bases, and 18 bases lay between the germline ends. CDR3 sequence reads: CAKTDRKNNNEQFF. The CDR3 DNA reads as TGTGCCAAGACAGACCGGAAGAACAACAATGAGCAGTTCTTC.

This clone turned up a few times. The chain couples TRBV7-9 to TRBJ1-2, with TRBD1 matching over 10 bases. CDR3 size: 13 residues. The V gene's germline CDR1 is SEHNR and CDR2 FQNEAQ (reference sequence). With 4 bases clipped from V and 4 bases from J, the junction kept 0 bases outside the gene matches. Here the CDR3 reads CASSWTGGYGYTF. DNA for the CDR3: TGTGCCAGCAGCTGGACAGGGGGCTATGGCTACACCTTC.

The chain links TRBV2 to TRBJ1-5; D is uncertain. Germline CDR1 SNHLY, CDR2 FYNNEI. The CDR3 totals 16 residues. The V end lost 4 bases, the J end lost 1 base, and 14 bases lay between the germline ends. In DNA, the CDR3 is TGTGCCAGCAGTGGGACGGCGGGCAGGAGCAATCAGCCCCAGCATTTT. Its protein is CASSGTAGRSNQPQHF.

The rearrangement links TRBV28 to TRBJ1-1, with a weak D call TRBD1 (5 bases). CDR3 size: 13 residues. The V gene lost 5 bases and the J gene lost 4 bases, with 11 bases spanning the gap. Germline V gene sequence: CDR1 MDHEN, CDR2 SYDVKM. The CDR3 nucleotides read TGTGCCAGCAGTCCGGGGGTTGCCACTGAAGCTTTCTTT. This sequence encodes CASSPGVATEAFF. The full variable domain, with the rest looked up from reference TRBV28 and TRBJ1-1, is DVKVTQSSRYLVKRTGEKVFLECVQDMDHENMFWYRQDPGLGLRLIYFSYDVKMKEKGDIPEGYSVSREKKERFSLILESASTNQTSMYLCASSPGVATEAFFGQGTRLTVV.

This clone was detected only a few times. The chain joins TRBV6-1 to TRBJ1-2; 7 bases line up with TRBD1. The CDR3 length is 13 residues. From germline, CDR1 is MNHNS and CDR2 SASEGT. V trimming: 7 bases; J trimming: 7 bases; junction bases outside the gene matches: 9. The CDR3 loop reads CASISDRVGGYTF. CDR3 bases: TGTGCCAGCATATCAGACAGGGTGGGTGGCTACACCTTC.

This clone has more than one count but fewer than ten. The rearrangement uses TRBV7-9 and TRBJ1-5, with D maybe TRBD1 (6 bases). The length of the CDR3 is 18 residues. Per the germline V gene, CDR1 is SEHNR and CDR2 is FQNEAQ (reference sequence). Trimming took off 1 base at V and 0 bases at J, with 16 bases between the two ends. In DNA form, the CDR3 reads TGTGCCAGCAGCTTAGGGGAGACAGGCGCCTATAGCAATCAGCCCCAGCATTTT. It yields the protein CASSLGETGAYSNQPQHF.

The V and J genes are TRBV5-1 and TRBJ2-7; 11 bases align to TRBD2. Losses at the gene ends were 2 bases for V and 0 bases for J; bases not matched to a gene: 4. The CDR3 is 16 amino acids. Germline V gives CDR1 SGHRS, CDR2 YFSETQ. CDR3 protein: CASSFASGGSSYEQYF. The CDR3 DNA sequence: TGCGCCAGCAGCTTTGCTAGCGGGGGGTCCTCCTACGAGCAGTACTTC.

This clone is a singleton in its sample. The CDR3 nucleotides are TGTGCCAGCAGCACAGGGGGCGGGGGGCCGATCTCCTACGAGCAGTACTTC. Encoded protein: CASSTGGGGPISYEQYF. The chain couples TRBV7-2 to TRBJ2-7; weak D call: TRBD1 (9 bases). Between the trimmed V and J ends, which lost 5 bases and 0 bases, there was a span of 20 bases. Germline assignment: CDR1 SGHTA and CDR2 FQGNSA. The CDR3 is 17 amino acids.

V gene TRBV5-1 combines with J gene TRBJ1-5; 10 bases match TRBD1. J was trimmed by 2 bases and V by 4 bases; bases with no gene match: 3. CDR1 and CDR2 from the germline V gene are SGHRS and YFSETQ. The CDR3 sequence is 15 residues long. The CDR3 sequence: CASSPGTGGNQPQHF. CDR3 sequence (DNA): TGCGCCAGCAGCCCCGGGACAGGGGGCAATCAGCCCCAGCATTTT. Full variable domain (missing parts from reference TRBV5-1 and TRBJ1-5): KAGVTQTPRYLIKTRGQQVTLSCSPISGHRSVSWYQQTPGQGLQFLFEYFSETQRNKGNFPGRFSGRQFSNSRSEMNVSTLELGDSALYLCASSPGTGGNQPQHFGDGTRLSIL.

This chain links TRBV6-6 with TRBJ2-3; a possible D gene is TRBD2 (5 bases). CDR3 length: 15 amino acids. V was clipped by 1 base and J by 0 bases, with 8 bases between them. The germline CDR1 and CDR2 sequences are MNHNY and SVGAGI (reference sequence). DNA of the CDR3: TGTGCCAGCAGTTACTTGGGAGACAGCACAGATACGCAGTATTTT. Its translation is CASSYLGDSTDTQYF.